These 10 T cell receptor beta chains were sequenced from one sample in a study of blood T cell repertoires in COVID-19. Clones were sequenced by immunoSEQ multiplex PCR, and TCRdb holds only the in-frame ones, with some missing. The sample shows under 300,000 clones, approximately 85% of them seen only once. Material for sequencing was peripheral blood. These receptor sequences come from a woman between 55 and 75 years old with active or convalescent COVID-19.

This rearrangement joins TRBV28 to TRBJ2-7; 10 positions match TRBD1. The length of the CDR3 is 15 residues. V was pared by 8 bases and J by 3 bases, with 10 bases of the junction left unmatched. Looked up from germline, CDR1 is MDHEN and CDR2 is SYDVKM. The CDR3 sequence is CASQTAGTGDYEQYF. The CDR3 nucleotides read TGTGCCAGCCAGACCGCCGGGACAGGGGACTACGAGCAGTACTTC. The whole variable domain, remainder taken from reference TRBV28 and TRBJ2-7, is DVKVTQSSRYLVKRTGEKVFLECVQDMDHENMFWYRQDPGLGLRLIYFSYDVKMKEKGDIPEGYSVSREKKERFSLILESASTNQTSMYLCASQTAGTGDYEQYFGPGTRLTVT.

The CDR3 here is CASSWRHGDSDYNEQFF. The CDR3, as DNA: TGTGCCAGCAGCTGGCGTCACGGGGATTCCGATTACAATGAGCAGTTCTTC. The chain has TRBV4-2 and TRBJ2-1; maybe TRBD2 (5 bases). Trimming pared 5 bases from V and 4 bases from J, leaving 21 bases between. The germline V gene has CDR1 LGHNA and CDR2 YNFKEQ. The CDR3 runs 17 residues.

This clone was recorded once. The chain combines TRBV6-5 with TRBJ1-5, with unresolved D. The CDR3 has 15 amino acids. Germline values: CDR1 MNHEY, CDR2 SVGAGI. V lost 0 bases and J lost 3, with 9 bases in between. CDR3 in amino acids: CASSYSRGPNQPQHF. CDR3 nucleotide sequence: TGTGCCAGCAGTTACTCGAGAGGGCCCAATCAGCCCCAGCATTTT.

The chain links TRBV7-2 to TRBJ1-2, with D unresolved. Germline CDR1 is SGHTA and CDR2 is FQGNSA. This CDR3 has 19 residues. V was pared by 1 base and J by 0 bases, with 21 bases between. CDR3 protein: CASSLVALTRFGSNYGYTF. CDR3 DNA: TGTGCCAGCAGCTTAGTGGCCCTTACCAGGTTTGGATCTAACTATGGCTACACCTTC.

V gene TRBV5-5 combines with J gene TRBJ2-6; the match to TRBD1 covers 12 bases. Germline V lookup: CDR1 SGHKS, CDR2 YYEKEE (reference sequence). The CDR3 consists of 19 residues. J gave up 2 bases and V 3 bases, and 9 bases lay outside the gene matches. The DNA for the CDR3 is TGTGCCAGCAGCTACATCCCGGGACAGGGGGCGGCTGGGGCCAACGTCCTGACTTTC. Encoded protein: CASSYIPGQGAAGANVLTF.

This clone came up once. The chain joins TRBV10-2 to TRBJ1-2, with 7 bases that match TRBD1. From germline, CDR1 is WSHSY and CDR2 SAAADI. Trimming removed 0 bases from V and 8 bases from J; junction bases left unmatched: 6. CDR3 length: 14 amino acids. CDR3 amino acids: CASSESGQYGGYTF. In nucleotides, the CDR3 is TGCGCCAGCAGTGAGTCGGGACAGTATGGAGGCTACACCTTC.

The chain couples TRBV6-6 to TRBJ1-6; 8 nucleotides align to TRBD1. The CDR3 spans 16 residues. The germline V gene encodes CDR1 MNHNY and CDR2 SVGAGI (reference sequence). Trimming took 7 bases from V and 9 from J; bases not matched to a gene: 14. The CDR3 bases are TGTGCCAGCAAAGGTCGGATTCAGGGGGCCTCTTCACCCCTCCACTTT. Encoded protein: CASKGRIQGASSPLHF.

The gene calls are TRBV6-1 and TRBJ1-6, with TRBD1 as a possible D gene (6 bases). V was clipped by 0 bases and J by 0 bases, with 12 bases between them. The CDR3 runs 18 residues. Germline CDR1 and CDR2: MNHNS and SASEGT. The CDR3 here is CASSEAGGSNSYNSPLHF. The CDR3 nucleotides read TGTGCCAGCAGTGAAGCTGGGGGCAGTAACTCCTATAATTCACCCCTCCACTTT.

V and J are TRBV29-1 and TRBJ2-7; D possibly corresponds to TRBD1 (5 bases). The germline V and J ends were trimmed by 4 bases and 5 bases, with 15 bases remaining between them. CDR1 SQVTM and CDR2 ANQGSEA come from the germline V gene. The CDR3 runs to 13 residues. CDR3 DNA: TGCAGCGTTGGGTTGCAGGGTTGGAACGAGCAGTACTTC. The encoded protein is CSVGLQGWNEQYF.

This clone showed up just once. The chain combines TRBV16 with TRBJ1-1, with D perhaps TRBD1 (6 bases). The CDR3 is made up of 18 amino acids. Germline loops: CDR1 KGHSY, CDR2 FQNENV. V was trimmed by 2 bases and J by 1 base, leaving 20 bases between them. CDR3 nucleotide sequence: TGTGCCAGCAGCCAAAAAATGGGAAGTACAGGGAAGAACACTGAAGCTTTCTTT. Amino acid sequence: CASSQKMGSTGKNTEAFF.